The present entry profiles one TCR beta chain with its context. What it binds is unknown. Germline V gives CDR1 MNHEY, CDR2 SVGEGT. The CDR3 is made up of 12 amino acids. With 6 bases removed from V and 7 bases from J, the gap between germline ends came to 13 bases. The sample is drawn from a study of T-cell memory formation after mild COVID-19. Whole-study findings and limits: There was a balanced CD4/CD8 profile in clones contracting day 15 to 85, and later expanders leaned CD4+. Cross-reactive memory apparently joined, as some responding clones appeared in pre-infection memory.

TCR alpha and TCR beta cDNA libraries carrying sample barcodes and UMIs were produced by 5'RACE using constant-segment primers. TCRdb processed the 5' RACE reads anew with MiXCR; each CDR3 protein has one entry. The data show 180,000 or so distinct CDR3 sequences, more than 15% seen once. This chain connects TRBV6-2 or TRBV6-3 to TRBJ2-7; D may be TRBD2 (5 bases). The sequenced sample was PBMCs or a T cell subset sorted from them (not recorded which). The TCR comes from an adult woman who had mild COVID-19 (a few samples of this study predate the infection). Cell type and time point are not known. The CDR3 DNA reads TGTGCCAGCAGATCTGGGAGAAGGGAGCAGTACTTC. Translation: CASRSGRREQYF.